This T cell receptor (beta chain) derives from a study of T cell repertoires in cytomegalovirus infection. Whole-study results and caveats: Dominating the ex vivo response were TCR beta clonotypes that were CMV-specific and HLA-C-restricted.

Germline assignment: CDR1 SGHRS and CDR2 YFSETQ. V dropped 0 bases and J dropped 0; count of bases not matched to a gene: 8. CDR3 length: 20 amino acids. TCRdb independently ran MiXCR on the reads; one entry per CDR3 protein. The sample includes approximately 990,000 distinct CDR3 sequences, 25% to 40% of them seen just once. This clonotype was seen only a few times. Antigen: not known. The sample here was cultured CD8+ T cells from PBMCs, taken from culture after CMV antigen stimulation. This chain links TRBV5-1 with TRBJ2-1, with 14 bases that match TRBD2. The receptor comes from a human donor in good health (CMV status not recorded). Some clones in this sample may be carry-over from other donors' samples. This CDR3 reads CASSLEEGLAGESSYNEQFF. The CDR3 coding sequence is TGCGCCAGCAGCTTGGAGGAGGGACTAGCGGGGGAAAGCTCCTACAATGAGCAGTTCTTC.